The subject of this entry is one T cell receptor (beta chain). Profiling relied on immunoSEQ multiplex PCR, and the TCRdb table lists in-frame clones only, not all of them. This sample has around 46,000 clones; roughly 83% occur once, and the top ten carry about 31%. These data are taken from a study of radiation and T cells in renal cell carcinoma. Regarding time point: baseline pretreatment blood. Treatment defined: 15 Gy SBRT to primary tumor, nephrectomy 4 weeks later. This CDR3 contains 14 residues. The germline V and J ends were trimmed by 3 bases and 0 bases, with 9 bases remaining between them. CDR1 is LGHNA, CDR2 YSLEER, per germline.

The source was blood, collected from a patient whose treatment included radiotherapy and nephrectomy. The clonotype originates from a woman in her seventies with renal cell carcinoma. The gene calls are TRBV4-3 and TRBJ2-7; D remains unclear. The CDR3 sequence: CASSQGFRSYEQYF. In DNA, the CDR3 is TGCGCCAGCAGCCAGGGATTTCGCTCCTACGAGCAGTACTTC.